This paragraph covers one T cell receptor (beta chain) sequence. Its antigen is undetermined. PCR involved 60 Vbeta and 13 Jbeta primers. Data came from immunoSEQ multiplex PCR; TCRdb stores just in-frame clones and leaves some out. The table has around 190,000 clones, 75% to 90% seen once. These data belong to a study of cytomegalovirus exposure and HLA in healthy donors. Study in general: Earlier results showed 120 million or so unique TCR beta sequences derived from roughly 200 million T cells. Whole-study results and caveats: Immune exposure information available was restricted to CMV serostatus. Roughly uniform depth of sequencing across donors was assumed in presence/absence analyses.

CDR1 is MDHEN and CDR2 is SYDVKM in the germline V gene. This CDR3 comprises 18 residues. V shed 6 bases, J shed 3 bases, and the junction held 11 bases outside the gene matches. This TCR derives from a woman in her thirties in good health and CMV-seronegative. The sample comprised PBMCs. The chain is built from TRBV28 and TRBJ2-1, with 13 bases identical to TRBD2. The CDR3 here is CASRPTSGRSPYYNEQFF. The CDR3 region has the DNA TGTGCCAGCAGACCGACTAGCGGGAGGTCCCCCTACTACAATGAGCAGTTCTTC.